This TCR beta chain is from a study of graft-versus-host responses after intestinal transplantation (dated by TCRdb to 2020 to 2023). A note on the overall study: Multivisceral, liver-intestinal, or isolated intestinal transplants were received by the recipients. Anti-thymocyte globulin induction was given to all recipients, followed by maintenance tacrolimus and steroids for approximately three years. After intestinal transplantation, graft-versus-host and host-versus-graft alloreactive T cell clones were followed in the graft, circulation and bone marrow using bulk TCR-beta CDR3 sequencing. Alloreactive clones were identified by sequencing pre-transplant mixed lymphocyte reaction products and comparing these products with unstimulated pre-transplant donor and recipient T cells. A cohort of 24 intestinal transplant recipients, including one retransplant, was enrolled, and a few patients lacking pretransplant specimens were excluded. A peak of at least 4% donor T cells among recipient peripheral blood mononuclear cells was the definition used for donor T cell macrochimerism. Samples from a few later patients were sequenced in-house on an Illumina MiSeq with MiXCR processing rather than by the commercial service.

To isolate intraepithelial and lamina propria lymphocytes from graft specimens, dithiothreitol, EDTA incubations and collagenase D digestion were used. Bulk TCR-beta sequencing was performed on serial intestinal graft biopsy specimens collected as late as 600 days after transplant. This clone was observed once. Its antigen remains unidentified. Base qualities were left out, and no much larger clone turns up one base away. From the cysteine up to the phenylalanine, the CDR3 has a length of 18 residues. Solely the CDR3 DNA is kept, with 54 bases framed from the first base. The germline V gene gives CDR1 as MDHEN and CDR2 as SYDVKM. V drops 5 bases and J drops 3 bases, leaving 23 bases in between. The research as a whole found: GvH clones turned up in recipient bone marrow, with some appearing earlier in ileal mucosa or blood, a pattern consistent with an intestinal mucosal origin. Conclusions were limited by the relatively low number and heterogeneity of intestinal transplant patients. In patients with donor T cell macrochimerism, the allografts had high GvH to HvG T cell clonal ratios. Early after transplant, peak levels of circulating GvH clones were associated with declines in HvG clones.

Receptors were amplified or captured by the immunoSEQ multiplex PCR assay. Adaptive Biotechnologies carried out high-throughput TCR-beta CDR3 sequencing of genomic DNA for most patients. Per the original workflow: TCR sequencing data for approximately 17 patients were retrieved from Adaptive's ImmunoSEQ software; three other patients were processed with MiXCR and VDJtools. CDR3 nucleotide sequences shared between donor and recipient were removed because their origin could not be assigned. To be classed as alloreactive, a clone needed at least 2-fold expansion over unstimulated cells and a minimum CFSE-low frequency of 0.002% (template counts) or 0.001% (read counts). Clones detected in sequenced pre-transplant spleen, lymph node, or MLR CFSE-low populations of the donor or recipient were defined as mappable. The cumulative frequency of alloreactive clones was calculated as a percentage of all sequences, weighted by copy number. TCRdb provides this immuneACCESS table in a form limited to in-frame rearrangements. Some clones are lacking; in checked studies, under half of them reflect an unresolved V gene, and why the rest are absent is not known. Clonal size and the V and J genes are those of that table, whereas D and trimming came from the DNA. The sample contains approximately 15,000 clones, less than 85% of them found a single time. 15% to 20% of the sample goes to the ten largest clones.

Sequencing used ileum tissue, obtained roughly 3.5 months after intestinal transplant. The chain employs TRBV28 and TRBJ1-3; no D gene can be assigned with confidence. This clonotype was sampled from a human patient who received an intestinal transplant, so some T cells may come from the graft donor. CDR3 loop: CASSPENRTGLFGNTIYF. The DNA reads TGTGCCAGCAGTCCTGAGAACCGGACTGGCCTTTTTGGAAACACCATATATTTT.